The next 19 T cell receptor beta chains were all read from a single sample in a study of blood T cell repertoires in COVID-19. The assay was immunoSEQ multiplex PCR, and TCRdb's table has in-frame clones only and misses some. The sample includes under 120,000 clones, approximately 84% of them seen just once. Material for sequencing was peripheral blood. The receptors derive from a human donor in a cohort sampled during active COVID-19.

The chain combines TRBV18 with TRBJ1-2, with D possibly TRBD1 on 5 matching bases. This CDR3 has 14 residues. Germline values: CDR1 KGHSH, CDR2 LQKENI. Trimming took off 3 bases at V and 8 bases at J, with 16 bases between the two ends. DNA for the CDR3: TGTGCCAGCTCACCCAACGGGGGGGTGGACGGCTACACCTTC. Amino acids: CASSPNGGVDGYTF.

V is TRBV3-1 (or the pseudogene TRBV3-2) and J is TRBJ1-4; D gene ambiguous. V lost 1 base and J 0 bases, leaving 6 bases between the germline ends. In germline, CDR1 is LGHDT, CDR2 YNNKEL (reference sequence). The CDR3 spans 15 residues. CDR3 nucleotides: TGTGCCAGCAGCCAAGCCCCAACAACTAATGAAAAACTGTTTTTT. Residues: CASSQAPTTNEKLFF.

The chain has TRBV5-1 and TRBJ2-4; TRBD2 is a possible D gene (6 bases). The V gene lost 4 bases and the J gene lost 7 bases, with 18 bases spanning the gap. In germline, CDR1 is SGHRS, CDR2 YFSETQ. This CDR3 has 15 residues. In DNA form, the CDR3 reads TGCGCCAGCAGCCACGGAGGGATCCGAGAGAACATTCAGTACTTC. Translating gives CASSHGGIRENIQYF.

The chain carries TRBV6-6 and TRBJ2-1; a weak D match, TRBD2 (7 bases). The germline CDR1 and CDR2 sequences are MNHNY and SVGAGI (reference sequence). CDR3 length: 16 amino acids. V was clipped by 5 bases and J by 0 bases, with 14 bases between them. The CDR3 nucleotides read TGTGCCAGCAGTCCAGCAGGGGAGGGCTCCTACAATGAGCAGTTCTTC. Protein sequence: CASSPAGEGSYNEQFF.

This sequence joins TRBV2 and TRBJ1-2; D might be TRBD1 (6 bases). There are 13 residues in the CDR3. Germline V gene sequence: CDR1 SNHLY, CDR2 FYNNEI. The V end was cut by 3 bases, the J end by 4 bases, with 9 bases between. The CDR3 DNA reads TGTGCCAGCAGTGAGACAGGAGGCTATGGCTACACCTTC. As protein: CASSETGGYGYTF.

This clone was counted once. Here the CDR3 reads CASGGRVGEKLFF. CDR3 bases: TGCGCCAGCGGCGGCAGGGTGGGCGAAAAACTGTTTTTT. This sequence joins TRBV10-2 and TRBJ1-4; TRBD1 might be the D (5 bases). CDR1 is WSHSY, CDR2 SAAADI, per germline. Trimming cost V 8 bases and J 8 bases, with 15 bases left between them. The CDR3 sequence is 13 residues long.

The V call is TRBV5-4, the J call TRBJ2-7, with a weak D call TRBD1 (5 bases). The CDR3 sequence is 14 residues long. The V gene lost 4 bases and the J gene lost 2 bases, with 13 bases spanning the gap. Per the germline V gene, CDR1 is SGHNT and CDR2 is YYREEE (reference sequence). The CDR3 DNA reads TGTGCCAGCAGCACCTGGGGCGGTGCCTACGAGCAGTACTTC. Amino acids: CASSTWGGAYEQYF.

The chain has TRBV3-1 (or the pseudogene TRBV3-2) and TRBJ2-1; D may be TRBD2 (7 bases). The CDR3 length is 16 residues. Germline assignment: CDR1 LGHDT and CDR2 YNNKEL (reference sequence). Trimming left V 1 base short and J 5 bases short, with 15 bases between. The CDR3 loop is CASSQVGPGGHNEQFF. The CDR3, as DNA: TGTGCCAGCAGCCAAGTAGGCCCCGGGGGGCACAATGAGCAGTTCTTC.

The V call is TRBV5-1, the J call TRBJ2-2; a weak D match, TRBD1 (6 bases). There are 15 residues in the CDR3. V lost 4 bases to trimming and J lost 4 bases, with 14 bases between them. Germline values: CDR1 SGHRS, CDR2 YFSETQ. In DNA, the CDR3 is TGCGCCAGCAGCAAACTCAAACAGGGCACCGGGGAGCTGTTTTTT. This sequence encodes CASSKLKQGTGELFF.

This clone was detected once. The rearrangement uses TRBV12-5 and TRBJ1-4, with 8 bases identical to TRBD1. Germline CDR1 reads LGHNT; CDR2 reads FRNRAP. With V trimmed by 6 bases and J by 7 bases, 13 bases remained unmatched. The CDR3 spans 16 residues. In DNA form, the CDR3 reads TGTGCTAGTGGACTTAGTACAGGGGGGGTAGGTGAAAAACTGTTTTTT. Encoded protein: CASGLSTGGVGEKLFF.

The chain combines TRBV15 with TRBJ2-1, with TRBD2 identical over 9 bases. Germline assignment: CDR1 LNHNV and CDR2 YYDKDF (reference sequence). This CDR3 contains 17 residues. Trimming removed 0 bases from V and 8 bases from J; junction bases left unmatched: 11. The CDR3 protein is CATSRDLSGLALDEQFF. Written as DNA, the CDR3 is TGTGCCACCAGCAGAGACCTATCGGGACTAGCACTCGATGAGCAGTTCTTC. Together with reference TRBV15 and TRBJ2-1, the CDR3 gives the full variable domain: DAMVIQNPRYQVTQFGKPVTLSCSQTLNHNVMYWYQQKSSQAPKLLFHYYDKDFNNEADTPDNFQSRRPNTSFCFLDIRSPGLGDTAMYLCATSRDLSGLALDEQFFGPGTRLTVL.

The rearrangement joins TRBV7-6 to TRBJ2-5; a possible D gene is TRBD2 (6 bases). The CDR3 extends over 15 amino acids. Trimming pared 2 bases from V and 2 bases from J, leaving 12 bases between. Germline V CDR1 and CDR2: SGHVS, FNYEAQ. CDR3 region: CASSLRGTSQETQYF. The CDR3 DNA sequence: TGTGCCAGCAGCTTACGGGGGACTTCACAAGAGACCCAGTACTTC.

The chain has TRBV5-1 and TRBJ1-4; 7 nucleotides line up with TRBD1. Germline V gene sequence: CDR1 SGHRS, CDR2 YFSETQ. The CDR3 totals 13 residues. J lost 7 bases, V lost 1 base, and 1 base had no gene match. The chain's CDR3 is CASSLRDSEKLFF. CDR3 in DNA: TGCGCCAGCAGCTTGAGGGACAGTGAAAAACTGTTTTTT.

The chain is built from TRBV4-3 and TRBJ1-2; 7 positions agree with TRBD1. The CDR3 contains 14 residues. Looked up from germline, CDR1 is LGHNA and CDR2 is YSLEER. Trimming removed 4 bases from V and 4 bases from J; junction bases left unmatched: 6. CDR3 bases: TGCGCCAGCAGCCCGCTGACAGGGTCCTATGGCTACACCTTC. This codes for CASSPLTGSYGYTF.

This chain links TRBV2 with TRBJ2-1; 7 nucleotides agree with TRBD1. CDR3 length equals 15 residues. V lost 3 bases and J lost 6; bases outside the gene matches: 8. The germline CDR1 and CDR2 sequences are SNHLY and FYNNEI. CDR3 protein: CASSEVGGIGNEQFF. As DNA, the CDR3 is TGTGCCAGCAGTGAGGTAGGGGGCATCGGCAATGAGCAGTTCTTC. The complete variable domain, with remaining parts taken from reference TRBV2 and TRBJ2-1, reads EPEVTQTPSHQVTQMGQEVILRCVPISNHLYFYWYRQILGQKVEFLVSFYNNEISEKSEIFDDQFSVERPDGSNFTLKIRSTKLEDSAMYFCASSEVGGIGNEQFFGPGTRLTVL.

V and J are TRBV29-1 and TRBJ2-1; 8 bases align to TRBD2. The J segment lost 3 bases and the V segment lost 1 base, leaving 5 bases of the junction unmatched. The CDR3 runs to 15 residues. Germline V lookup: CDR1 SQVTM, CDR2 ANQGSEA. CDR3 sequence: CSVEGGTRSYNEQFF. CDR3 DNA sequence: TGCAGCGTTGAAGGCGGGACTAGGAGCTACAATGAGCAGTTCTTC.

The CDR3 sequence: CASSRVVAGVTDTQYF. CDR3 nucleotide sequence: TGCGCCAGCAGCCGGGTGGTAGCGGGAGTGACAGATACGCAGTATTTT. The rearrangement links TRBV5-1 to TRBJ2-3, with 9 bases aligning to TRBD2. With V trimmed by 4 bases and J by 3 bases, 9 bases remained unmatched. The CDR3 sequence is 16 residues long. CDR1 and CDR2 (germline): SGHRS, YFSETQ.

With respect to this clone: Within the sample, other DNA sequences also encode this same CDR3. This chain links TRBV9 with TRBJ1-3; weak D call: TRBD1 (6 bases). The ends were cut back, 3 bases at V and 1 base at J, with 8 bases in the middle. Germline V CDR1 and CDR2: SGDLS, YYNGEE. This CDR3 region has 14 residues. In DNA form, the CDR3 reads TGTGCCAGCAGCGCCACAGGGTCTGGAAACACCATATATTTT. This translates into CASSATGSGNTIYF. Full variable domain (rest looked up from reference TRBV9 and TRBJ1-3): DSGVTQTPKHLITATGQRVTLRCSPRSGDLSVYWYQQSLDQGLQFLIQYYNGEERAKGNILERFSAQQFPDLHSELNLSSLELGDSALYFCASSATGSGNTIYFGEGSWLTVV.

This chain uses TRBV19 with TRBJ1-2; possible D gene TRBD1, 6 bases. This CDR3 is 15 amino acids long. Germline loops: CDR1 LNHDA, CDR2 SQIVND (reference sequence). The ends were cut back, 4 bases at V and 3 bases at J, with 15 bases in the middle. This chain's CDR3 is CASSNREGRDYGYTF. CDR3 nucleotides: TGTGCCAGTAGTAACAGGGAAGGAAGGGACTATGGCTACACCTTC.